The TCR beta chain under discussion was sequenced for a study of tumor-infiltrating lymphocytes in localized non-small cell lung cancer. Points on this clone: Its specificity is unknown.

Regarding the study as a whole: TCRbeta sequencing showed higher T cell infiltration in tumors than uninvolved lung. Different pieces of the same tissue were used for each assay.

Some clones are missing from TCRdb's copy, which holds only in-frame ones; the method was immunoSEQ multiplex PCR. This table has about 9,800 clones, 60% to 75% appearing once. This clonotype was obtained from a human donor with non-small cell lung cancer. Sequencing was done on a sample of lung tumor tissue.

The CDR3 DNA follows: TGTGCCAGCAGGAAAAAGGGGACAGGCCAAGAGACCCAGTACTTC. It translates to CASRKKGTGQETQYF. The chain links TRBV7-9 to TRBJ2-5; 8 positions match TRBD1. The CDR3 contains 15 residues. Per germline, CDR1 SEHNR and CDR2 FQNEAQ (reference sequence). With 6 bases clipped from V and 1 base from J, the junction kept 7 bases outside the gene matches.